This entry lists 14 T cell receptor beta chains sequenced from one sample in a study of cytomegalovirus exposure and HLA in healthy donors. The method was immunoSEQ multiplex PCR; TCRdb's version includes in-frame clones alone and lacks a portion of them. The data show 150,000 to 200,000 clones, 80% to 85% seen once. Source material: PBMCs. Receptors were obtained from a woman younger than 30 in good health and CMV-seropositive.

The rearrangement uses TRBV19 and TRBJ2-2; 12 positions match TRBD2. The CDR3 has 18 amino acids. The J segment lost 4 bases and the V segment lost 4 bases, leaving 10 bases of the junction unmatched. Per germline, CDR1 LNHDA and CDR2 SQIVND (reference sequence). The CDR3 reads CASSTLAGGHLGTGELFF. The CDR3 DNA follows: TGTGCCAGTAGTACCCTAGCGGGGGGGCATTTGGGCACCGGGGAGCTGTTTTTT.

This chain uses TRBV4-1 with TRBJ1-1; TRBD1 agrees at 9 bases. Germline V gene sequence: CDR1 MGHRA, CDR2 YSYEKL. V trimming: 4 bases; J trimming: 4 bases; junction bases outside the gene matches: 1. There are 13 residues in the CDR3. CDR3 loop: CASSLDRGTEAFF. The DNA of the CDR3 is TGCGCCAGCAGCCTGGACAGGGGCACTGAAGCTTTCTTT.

The chain recombines TRBV18 with TRBJ1-5; D may be TRBD1 (5 bases). The CDR3 is 14 residues long. Trimming stripped 1 base from V and 6 bases from J, with 10 bases between. Germline CDR1 is KGHSH and CDR2 is LQKENI. CDR3 DNA sequence: TGTGCCAGCTCACCACTCCAGGGAAGTCAGCCCCAGCATTTT. Its protein is CASSPLQGSQPQHF.

V and J are TRBV7-3 and TRBJ2-3; 8 positions match TRBD2. The CDR3 has 16 amino acids. From germline, CDR1 is SGHTA and CDR2 FQGTGA. V shed 7 bases and J 1 base; nucleotides not matched to a gene: 10. The CDR3, as DNA: TGTGCCAGCACCTCCGGGGGGGCCAGGGGCACAGATACGCAGTATTTT. It is translated as CASTSGGARGTDTQYF. The full variable domain, completed using reference TRBV7-3 and TRBJ2-3, is GAGVSQTPSNKVTEKGKYVELRCDPISGHTALYWYRQSLGQGPEFLIYFQGTGAADDSGLPNDRFFAVRPEGSVSTLKIQRTERGDSAVYLCASTSGGARGTDTQYFGPGTRLTVL.

The genes are TRBV6-4 and TRBJ2-3, with 12 bases lining up with TRBD1. There are 20 residues in the CDR3. Trimming took 4 bases from V and 3 from J; bases not matched to a gene: 17. Per the germline V gene, CDR1 is MRHNA and CDR2 is SNTAGT. CDR3 amino acids: CASSVIQGQGAMRETDTQYF. The CDR3 nucleotides are TGTGCCAGCAGTGTGATCCAGGGACAGGGGGCCATGAGGGAGACAGATACGCAGTATTTT.

The V and J genes are TRBV4-3 and TRBJ2-7; 7 positions match TRBD2. The junction had 2 bases not matched to a gene; V was cut back by 3 bases and J by 6 bases. The CDR3 runs 12 residues. Germline V gene lookup returns CDR1 LGHNA and CDR2 YSLEER. This CDR3 reads CASSQGGGEQYF. CDR3 DNA sequence: TGCGCCAGCAGCCAGGGCGGGGGCGAGCAGTACTTC.

The chain links TRBV4-2 to TRBJ2-3; the match to TRBD2 covers 13 bases. CDR3 size: 17 residues. J lost 4 bases, V lost 0 bases, and 4 bases had no gene match. Per germline, CDR1 LGHNA and CDR2 YNFKEQ. The CDR3 nucleotides are TGTGCCAGCAGCCAAGACGGGACTAGCGGGATCGCAGATACGCAGTATTTT. Translating gives CASSQDGTSGIADTQYF.

The chain has TRBV15 and TRBJ2-2; tentatively, D is TRBD2 (6 bases). There are 16 residues in the CDR3. V was pared by 1 base and J by 3 bases, with 12 bases between. Germline values: CDR1 LNHNV, CDR2 YYDKDF (reference sequence). Here the CDR3 DNA reads TGTGCCACCAGCAGAGGCCGTTCGGGGGACACCGGGGAGCTGTTTTTT. Protein product: CATSRGRSGDTGELFF.

This chain uses TRBV11-2 with TRBJ2-3, with 7 bases identical to TRBD2. The V segment lost 1 base and the J segment 2 bases; nucleotides outside the gene matches: 6. The CDR3 length is 16 residues. Germline values: CDR1 SGHAT, CDR2 FQNNGV. CDR3 loop: CASSLGASGPTDTQYF. The CDR3 DNA reads TGTGCCAGCAGCTTAGGGGCTAGCGGACCCACAGATACGCAGTATTTT.

The table lists this clone with a count of one. The V call is TRBV6-1, the J call TRBJ1-2, with 7 bases identical to TRBD1. J gave up 4 bases and V 9 bases, and 2 bases lay outside the gene matches. Germline lookup yields CDR1 MNHNS and CDR2 SASEGT. This CDR3 has 11 amino acids. CDR3 in DNA: TGTGCCAGTTCAGGGGGCTATGGCTACACCTTC. Encoded protein: CASSGGYGYTF.

The sample holds one count of this clone. The J gene is TRBJ2-1, the V gene TRBV6-1; 7 nucleotides match TRBD2. Germline lookup yields CDR1 MNHNS and CDR2 SASEGT. The trim removed 1 base at V and 8 bases at J, leaving 17 bases unmatched. The CDR3 extends over 18 amino acids. DNA for the CDR3: TGTGCCAGCAGTGAAGGCCGGGTGACTAGCATCAAGAGGGATGAGCAGTTCTTC. Its protein product is CASSEGRVTSIKRDEQFF.

The V gene is TRBV5-1, the J gene TRBJ1-2; 8 bases are a match to TRBD1. J lost 11 bases, V lost 2 bases, and 11 bases had no gene match. The CDR3 totals 14 residues. Germline CDR1 is SGHRS and CDR2 is YFSETQ. The CDR3 loop reads CASSFGQGFTGYTF. The CDR3 DNA reads TGCGCCAGCAGCTTCGGACAGGGTTTTACGGGTTACACCTTC.

The gene calls are TRBV19 and TRBJ1-5; D is possibly TRBD1 (6 bases). Trimming took 6 bases from V and 3 from J, leaving 15 bases between them. The V gene's germline CDR1 is LNHDA and CDR2 SQIVND (reference sequence). The CDR3 length is 15 residues. The CDR3 reads CASRWAGDTNQPQHF. CDR3 nucleotide sequence: TGTGCCAGTAGGTGGGCAGGGGATACCAATCAGCCCCAGCATTTT.

The V and J genes are TRBV29-1 and TRBJ2-5; D may be TRBD2 (5 bases). V was pared by 7 bases and J by 5 bases, with 14 bases between. The germline V gene encodes CDR1 SQVTM and CDR2 ANQGSEA. The CDR3 loop spans 12 amino acids. The CDR3: CSGRTSRETQYF. The DNA of the CDR3 is TGCAGCGGCCGTACTAGTCGCGAGACCCAGTACTTC.